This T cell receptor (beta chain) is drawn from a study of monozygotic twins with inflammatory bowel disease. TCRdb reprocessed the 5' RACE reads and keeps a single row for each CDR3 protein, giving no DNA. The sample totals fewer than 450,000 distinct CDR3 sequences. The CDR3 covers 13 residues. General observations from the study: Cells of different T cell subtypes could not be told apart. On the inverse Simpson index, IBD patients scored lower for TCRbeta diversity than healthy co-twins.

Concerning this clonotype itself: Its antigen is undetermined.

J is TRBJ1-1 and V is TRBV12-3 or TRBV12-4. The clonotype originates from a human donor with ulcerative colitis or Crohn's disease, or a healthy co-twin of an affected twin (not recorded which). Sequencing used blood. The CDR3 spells CASSFAPTLEAFF.